A single sample is the source of the 6 T cell receptor beta chains below, sequenced in a study of Graves' ophthalmopathy and Graves' hyperthyroidism. TCR beta CDR3 amplification used RNA transcripts. HTBI primers were employed in first-round RT-PCR, then a second-round multiplex PCR followed. TCRdb independently ran MiXCR on the multiplex PCR reads; one entry per CDR3 protein. Of approximately 700,000 distinct CDR3 sequences in the sample, over 40% were seen once. Material for sequencing was peripheral blood. The receptor set was obtained from an adult man with Graves' ophthalmopathy.

This clonotype was seen a few times. The J gene is TRBJ2-7, the V gene TRBV20-1; 7 positions agree with TRBD1. This CDR3 has 16 amino acids. After removal of 0 bases from V and 6 bases from J, the junction contained 14 bases not matched to a gene. Germline V gene sequence: CDR1 DFQATT, CDR2 SNEGSKA (reference sequence). The CDR3 DNA sequence: TGCAGTGCTAGAGATCAGTCTGGGACAGTCGGACCCGAGCAGTACTTC. It codes for CSARDQSGTVGPEQYF.

Remarks on this clonotype: One base away lies a much larger clone, so this may be a sequencing read error. The CDR3 loop is CASSIAALGGANYGYTF. In DNA form, the CDR3 reads TGTGCCAGCAGCATAGCCGCGTTGGGGGGGGCGAACTATGGCTACACCTTC. The chain recombines TRBV7-8 with TRBJ1-2; maybe TRBD1 (6 bases). The CDR3 contains 17 residues. CDR1 SGHVS and CDR2 FQNEAQ come from the germline V gene. Looking up the rest from reference TRBV7-8 and TRBJ1-2 gives the full variable domain: GAGVSQSPRYKVAKRGQDVALRCDPISGHVSLFWYQQALGQGPEFLTYFQNEAQLDKSGLPSDRFFAERPEGSVSTLKIQRTQQEDSAVYLCASSIAALGGANYGYTFGSGTRLTVV.

This clonotype was seen at least ten times. The chain employs TRBV7-9 and TRBJ1-2; no definite D call. The V end lost 4 bases, the J end lost 4 bases, and 16 bases lay between the germline ends. CDR1 SEHNR and CDR2 FQNEAQ come from the germline V gene (reference sequence). This CDR3 comprises 15 residues. The CDR3 nucleotides are TGTGCCAGCAGCTCTCGACCCACTCCGGTCTATGGCTACACCTTC. It yields the protein CASSSRPTPVYGYTF.

This clonotype was seen many times. The chain recombines TRBV7-9 with TRBJ2-5, with D possibly being TRBD2 (6 bases). The CDR3 consists of 16 residues. The ends were cut back, 3 bases at V and 2 bases at J, with 16 bases in the middle. Germline lookup yields CDR1 SEHNR and CDR2 FQNEAQ (reference sequence). Here the CDR3 DNA reads TGTGCCAGCAGCTTGGGGGGTGGGGGTCTGCAAGAGACCCAGTACTTC. Its translation: CASSLGGGGLQETQYF.

This clonotype was recorded a few times. The chain joins TRBV7-8 to TRBJ1-5; D is perhaps TRBD1 (5 bases). CDR3 length: 17 amino acids. V was shortened by 5 bases and J by 2 bases, with 19 bases between the two germline ends. The germline V gene encodes CDR1 SGHVS and CDR2 FQNEAQ. CDR3 DNA sequence: TGTGCCAGCAGCCCACGCGGGGGGTACGGTGGCAATCAGCCCCAGCATTTT. It codes for CASSPRGGYGGNQPQHF.

The chain employs TRBV9 and TRBJ2-7; 14 nucleotides align to TRBD2. V was pared by 5 bases and J by 5 bases, with 9 bases of the junction left unmatched. CDR3 size: 16 residues. Per germline, CDR1 SGDLS and CDR2 YYNGEE. The CDR3 nucleotides are TGTGCCAGCAGTGACGGGACTAGCGGGAGTATCGACGAGCAGTACTTC. Translating gives CASSDGTSGSIDEQYF.